This T cell receptor beta chain was identified in a study of tumor-infiltrating lymphocytes in primary liver carcinoma. Study as a whole: With diameters of about 4 to 11 cm, tumors were stage T1-T3 N0M0.

This clonotype was detected only a few times. Antigen: not known. Study observations and caveats: Tumor top-250-clone fractions significantly exceeded those of blood (p = 0.039).

Germline DNA was also extracted, with blood RNA taken from unsorted whole blood. Looked up from germline, CDR1 is SGHNT and CDR2 is YYREEE (reference sequence). CDR3 length: 13 residues. Trimming cost V 0 bases and J 5 bases, with 6 bases left between them. Total RNA (roughly 550 ng) served as template for TCR beta cDNA synthesis primed by a constant-region primer. It was through three nested multiplex PCR rounds of slightly modified ARM-PCR that TCR beta libraries arose. It was with TRBV1-TRBV30 forward primers and a C-beta reverse primer that the first two PCR rounds were run, at 10 cycles each. TCRdb passed the multiplex PCR reads through MiXCR, listing each CDR3 protein once. The sample gives some 320,000 distinct CDR3 sequences, less than 75% of which show up once; approximately 9.4% is in the top ten.

J is TRBJ2-1 and V is TRBV5-4, with D possibly TRBD2 on 5 matching bases. The source material was peripheral blood. This receptor was obtained from a man aged 40-49 years with primary liver carcinoma and hepatitis B virus infection. CDR3 DNA: TGTGCCAGCAGCTTGGGGGAGAACAATGAGCAGTTCTTC. It is translated as CASSLGENNEQFF.